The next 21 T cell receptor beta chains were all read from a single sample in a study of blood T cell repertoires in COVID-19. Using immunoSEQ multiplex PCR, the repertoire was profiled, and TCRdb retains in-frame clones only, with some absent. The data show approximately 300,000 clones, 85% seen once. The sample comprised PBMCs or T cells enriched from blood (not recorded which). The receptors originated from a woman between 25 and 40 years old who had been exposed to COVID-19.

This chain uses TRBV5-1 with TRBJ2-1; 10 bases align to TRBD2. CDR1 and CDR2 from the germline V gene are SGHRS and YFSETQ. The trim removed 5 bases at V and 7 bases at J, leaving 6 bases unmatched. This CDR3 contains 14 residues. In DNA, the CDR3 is TGCGCCAGCAGGTCTAGCGGGGGTACTAATGAGCAGTTCTTC. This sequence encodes CASRSSGGTNEQFF.

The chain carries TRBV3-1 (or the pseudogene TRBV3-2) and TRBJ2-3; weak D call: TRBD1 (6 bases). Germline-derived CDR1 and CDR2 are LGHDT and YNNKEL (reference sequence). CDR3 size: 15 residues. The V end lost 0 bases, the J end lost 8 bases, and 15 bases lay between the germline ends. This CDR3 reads CASSQESGVLTTQYF. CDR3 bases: TGTGCCAGCAGCCAAGAATCAGGGGTCCTAACTACGCAGTATTTT.

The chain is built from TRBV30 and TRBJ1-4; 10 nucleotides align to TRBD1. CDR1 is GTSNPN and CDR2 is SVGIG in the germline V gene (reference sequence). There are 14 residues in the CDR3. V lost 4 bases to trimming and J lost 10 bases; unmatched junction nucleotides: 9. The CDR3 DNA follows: TGTGCCTGGACCAGGACAGGGGGTTCGGGAAAACTGTTTTTT. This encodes CAWTRTGGSGKLFF.

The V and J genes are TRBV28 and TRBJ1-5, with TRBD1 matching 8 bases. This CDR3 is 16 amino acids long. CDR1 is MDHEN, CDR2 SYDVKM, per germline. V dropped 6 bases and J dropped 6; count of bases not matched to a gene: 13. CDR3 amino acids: CASRARSTGDTQPQHF. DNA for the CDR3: TGTGCCAGCAGGGCCAGGTCGACAGGGGACACTCAGCCCCAGCATTTT.

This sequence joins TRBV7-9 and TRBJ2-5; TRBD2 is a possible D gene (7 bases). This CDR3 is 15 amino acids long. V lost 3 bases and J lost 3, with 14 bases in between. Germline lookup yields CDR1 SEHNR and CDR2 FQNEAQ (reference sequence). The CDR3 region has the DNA TGTGCCAGCAGCTTGGGGGGGCTAGCGGAAGAGACCCAGTACTTC. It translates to CASSLGGLAEETQYF.

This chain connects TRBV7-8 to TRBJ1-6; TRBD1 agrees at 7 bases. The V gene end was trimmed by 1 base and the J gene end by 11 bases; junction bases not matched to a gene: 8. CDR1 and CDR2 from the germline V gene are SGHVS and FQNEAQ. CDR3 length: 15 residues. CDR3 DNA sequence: TGTGCCAGCAGCTTAGAGTACAGGGGAAGGACACCCCTCCACTTT. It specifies CASSLEYRGRTPLHF. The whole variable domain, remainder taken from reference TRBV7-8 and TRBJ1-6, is GAGVSQSPRYKVAKRGQDVALRCDPISGHVSLFWYQQALGQGPEFLTYFQNEAQLDKSGLPSDRFFAERPEGSVSTLKIQRTQQEDSAVYLCASSLEYRGRTPLHFGNGTRLTVT.

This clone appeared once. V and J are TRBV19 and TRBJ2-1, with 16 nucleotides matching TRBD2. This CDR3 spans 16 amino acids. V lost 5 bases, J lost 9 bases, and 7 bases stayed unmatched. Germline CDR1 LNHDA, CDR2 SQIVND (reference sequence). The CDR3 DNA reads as TGTGCCAGTAGTTCGGGACTAGCGGGAGGGCCTGGTGAGCAGTTCTTC. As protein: CASSSGLAGGPGEQFF. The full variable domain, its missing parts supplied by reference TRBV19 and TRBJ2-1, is DGGITQSPKYLFRKEGQNVTLSCEQNLNHDAMYWYRQDPGQGLRLIYYSQIVNDFQKGDIAEGYSVSREKKESFPLTVTSAQKNPTAFYLCASSSGLAGGPGEQFFGPGTRLTVL.

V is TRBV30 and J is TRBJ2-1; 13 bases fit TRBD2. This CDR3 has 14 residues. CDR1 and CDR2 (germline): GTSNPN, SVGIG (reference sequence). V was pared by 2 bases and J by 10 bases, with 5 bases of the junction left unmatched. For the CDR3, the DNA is TGTGCCTGGAGTACTAGCGGGAGGGTAAACGAGCAGTTCTTC. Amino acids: CAWSTSGRVNEQFF.

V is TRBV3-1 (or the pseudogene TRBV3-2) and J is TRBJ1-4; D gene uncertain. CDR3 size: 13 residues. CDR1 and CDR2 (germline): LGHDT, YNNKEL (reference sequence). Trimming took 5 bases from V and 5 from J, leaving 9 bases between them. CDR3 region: CASSKRQNEKLFF. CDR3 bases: TGTGCCAGCAGCAAGAGACAAAATGAAAAACTGTTTTTT.

CDR3 sequence (DNA): TGTGCCAGCAGTGCCCCCGGGGGGGGCACAGATACGCAGTATTTT. Its translation: CASSAPGGGTDTQYF. The chain carries TRBV28 and TRBJ2-3; TRBD2 agrees at 8 bases. V lost 5 bases and J lost 1; bases outside the gene matches: 5. The CDR3 runs 15 residues. Per the germline V gene, CDR1 is MDHEN and CDR2 is SYDVKM.

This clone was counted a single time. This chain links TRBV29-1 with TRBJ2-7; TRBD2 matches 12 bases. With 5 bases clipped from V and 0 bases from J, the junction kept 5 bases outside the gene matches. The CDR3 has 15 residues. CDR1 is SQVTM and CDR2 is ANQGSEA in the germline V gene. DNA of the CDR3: TGCAGCGTTTTAAGACTAGCGGGGGTCTCCTACGAGCAGTACTTC. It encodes CSVLRLAGVSYEQYF.

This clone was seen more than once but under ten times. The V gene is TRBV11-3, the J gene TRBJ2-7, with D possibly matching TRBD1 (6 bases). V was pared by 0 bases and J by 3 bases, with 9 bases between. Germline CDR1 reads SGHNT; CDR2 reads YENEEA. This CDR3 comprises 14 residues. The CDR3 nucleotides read TGTGCCAGCAGCTTAGAAACAGGGAACTACGAGCAGTACTTC. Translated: CASSLETGNYEQYF.

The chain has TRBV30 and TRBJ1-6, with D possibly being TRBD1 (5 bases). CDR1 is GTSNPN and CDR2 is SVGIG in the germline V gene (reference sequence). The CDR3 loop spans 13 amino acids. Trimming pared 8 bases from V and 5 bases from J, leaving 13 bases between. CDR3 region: CAVGWTNNSPLHF. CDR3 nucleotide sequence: TGTGCCGTCGGCTGGACAAATAATTCACCCCTCCACTTT.

In DNA, the CDR3 is TGCGCCAGCAGCCTCACAGGGAATGGGGCCAACGTCCTGACTTTC. Its translation is CASSLTGNGANVLTF. The genes are TRBV4-1 and TRBJ2-6; a weak D match, TRBD1 (6 bases). V was shortened by 4 bases and J by 3 bases, with 10 bases between the two germline ends. CDR3 length: 15 residues. Germline V lookup: CDR1 MGHRA, CDR2 YSYEKL.

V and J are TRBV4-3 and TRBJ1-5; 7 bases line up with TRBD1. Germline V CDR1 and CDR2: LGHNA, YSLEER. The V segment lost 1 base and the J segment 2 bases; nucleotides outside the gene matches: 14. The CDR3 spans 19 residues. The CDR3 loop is CASSQARQGHVAGNQPQHF. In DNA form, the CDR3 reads TGCGCCAGCAGCCAAGCCCGACAGGGCCACGTCGCAGGCAATCAGCCCCAGCATTTT.

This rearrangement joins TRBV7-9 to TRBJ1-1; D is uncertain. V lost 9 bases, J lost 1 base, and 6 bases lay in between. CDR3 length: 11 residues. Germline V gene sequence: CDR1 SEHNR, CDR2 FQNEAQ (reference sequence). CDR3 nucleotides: TGTGCCAGTTCAGGGAACACTGAAGCTTTCTTT. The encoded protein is CASSGNTEAFF.

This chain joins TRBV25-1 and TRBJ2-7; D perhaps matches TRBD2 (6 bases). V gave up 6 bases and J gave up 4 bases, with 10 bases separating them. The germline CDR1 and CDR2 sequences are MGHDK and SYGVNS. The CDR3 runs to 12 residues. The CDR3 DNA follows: TGTGCCAGCAGGGGTAGCGGATACGAGCAGTACTTC. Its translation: CASRGSGYEQYF.

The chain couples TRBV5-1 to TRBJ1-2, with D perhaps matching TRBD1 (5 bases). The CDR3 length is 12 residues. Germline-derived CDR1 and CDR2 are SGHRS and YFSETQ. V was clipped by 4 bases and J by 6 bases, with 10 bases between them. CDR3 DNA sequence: TGCGCCAGCAGCCCCGGGGGTCATGGCTACACCTTC. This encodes CASSPGGHGYTF.

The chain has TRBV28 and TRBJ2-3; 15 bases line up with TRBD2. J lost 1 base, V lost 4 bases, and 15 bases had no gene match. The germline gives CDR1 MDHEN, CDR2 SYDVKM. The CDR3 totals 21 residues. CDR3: CASSSNKHGLAGGRGTDTQYF. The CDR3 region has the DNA TGTGCCAGCAGTTCCAACAAACACGGACTAGCGGGAGGGAGGGGCACAGATACGCAGTATTTT.

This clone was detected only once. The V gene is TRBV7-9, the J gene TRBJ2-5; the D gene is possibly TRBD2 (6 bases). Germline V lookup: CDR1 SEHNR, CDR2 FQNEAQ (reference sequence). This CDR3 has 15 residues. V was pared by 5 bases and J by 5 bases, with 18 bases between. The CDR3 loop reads CASSIRDGGGETQYF. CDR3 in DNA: TGTGCCAGCAGCATACGGGACGGAGGAGGGGAGACCCAGTACTTC.

CDR3 bases: TGTGCCAGCAGCCGATTCACAGGGGAGTTCGGAAACACCATATATTTT. Amino acid sequence: CASSRFTGEFGNTIYF. The rearrangement uses TRBV7-9 and TRBJ1-3, with 7 bases identical to TRBD1. V lost 5 bases, J lost 4 bases, and 11 bases stayed unmatched. Germline loops: CDR1 SEHNR, CDR2 FQNEAQ (reference sequence). The CDR3 is made up of 16 amino acids.